Listed below are T cell receptor beta chains from one sample, sequenced in a study of OX40 agonist ivuxolimab in advanced cancers. The protocol was immunoSEQ multiplex PCR, while the TCRdb copy is restricted to in-frame clones and leaves out a portion. The table lists 30,000 to 35,000 clones, around four fifths of them singletons, with 23% in the top ten. This sample comprised CD4+ or CD8+ T cells sorted from blood, obtained in a trial of the OX40 agonist ivuxolimab. These receptors all come from an adult with an advanced solid tumor such as melanoma, head and neck, liver or kidney cancer. The CDR3 runs from the conserved cysteine through the conserved F or W.

J gene | V gene | CDR3 protein
TRBJ1-1 | TRBV5-5 | CASTSLTNTEAFF
TRBJ2-7 | TRBV7-9 | CASSQLSRGLYEQYF
TRBJ2-3 | TRBV29-1 | CSVDLAGISDTQYF
TRBJ1-4 | TRBV9 | CASSPYGTTNEKLFF
TRBJ2-2 | TRBV5-1 | CASSLPRTGELFF
TRBJ2-7 | TRBV30 | CAWSVGPSGVWGNEQYF
TRBJ2-1 | TRBV11-2 | CASSLQAGGYIEQFF
TRBJ1-4 | TRBV4-3 | CASSQSDSPNEKLFF
TRBJ2-3 | TRBV27 | CASSSTLSYTQYF
TRBJ2-7 | TRBV28 | CASRPPMFYEQYF
TRBJ2-1 | TRBV27 | CASSLAGTGDNEQFF
TRBJ2-7 | TRBV30 | CAWKGGSSTYEQYF
TRBJ2-7 | TRBV9 | CASSVGTDSSYEQYF
TRBJ2-7 | TRBV7-3 | CASSFGTHHYEQYF
TRBJ1-5 | TRBV5-1 | CASSLGTGGNQPQHF
TRBJ2-3 | TRBV27 | CASSLQLAADTQYF
TRBJ2-3 | TRBV11-3 | CASASASGDTDTQYF
TRBJ2-7 | TRBV7-9 | CASSLDLGSHEQYF
TRBJ1-1 | TRBV28 | CASNGPGANTEAFF
TRBJ1-2 | TRBV28 | CASSLTGTGIAGYTF
TRBJ1-3 | TRBV2 | CASTVGGNTIYF
TRBJ2-1 | TRBV7-7 | CASSFGSGGNEQFF
TRBJ2-5 | TRBV5-8 | CASSFREGTQYF
TRBJ1-1 | TRBV4-2 | CASSPPAGGQGTEAFF
TRBJ1-1 | TRBV28 | CASSFRGGETEAFF
TRBJ2-2 | TRBV25-1 | CASSASGAGELFF
TRBJ1-2 | TRBV28 | CASSLGEGRFGYTF
TRBJ1-6 | TRBV4-3 | CASSLGRNSPLHF
TRBJ2-3 | TRBV6-6 | CASSPLTSSLPDTQYF